The 30 T cell receptor beta chains below come from one sample, sequenced in a study of blood T cells in healthy people across ages (dated by TCRdb to between 2014 and 2017). The receptor library was made with 5' RACE. Instrument on record: Illumina HiSeq 2500. The second PCR ran for roughly 7 to 11 cycles and used a J-beta primer mix along with a sample-barcoded 5' primer. TCRdb itself trimmed the public reads at Q25 with fastp, ran MiXCR and retained productive beta chains. Records with the same CDR3 protein are collapsed into one entry carrying the most frequent genes and DNA. This sample lists about 1,400,000 distinct CDR3 sequences; around 55% were detected once. The ten largest account for 5.5% to 8% of the sample. Sequenced input: blood. All receptors derive from a man between 18 and 35 years old in good health.

V gene TRBV5-1 combines with J gene TRBJ1-2, with a possible D match to TRBD1 (6 bases). The CDR3 contains 15 residues. Germline lookup yields CDR1 SGHRS and CDR2 YFSETQ. V was clipped by 0 bases and J by 4 bases, with 13 bases between them. The CDR3 sequence: CASSLDPGDGYGYTF. The CDR3 DNA sequence: TGCGCCAGCAGCTTGGATCCAGGGGATGGCTATGGCTACACCTTC.

The CDR3 sequence is CASSQAALRSTDTQYF. The CDR3 coding sequence is TGTGCCAGCAGCCAAGCTGCCCTGAGGAGCACAGATACGCAGTATTTT. The chain links TRBV4-2 to TRBJ2-3; D is ambiguous. Germline loops: CDR1 LGHNA, CDR2 YNFKEQ. V shed 1 base and J shed 0 bases, with 11 bases lying between them. This CDR3 spans 16 amino acids.

This clonotype was seen a handful of times. V usage is TRBV25-1 and J usage is TRBJ1-2; D not resolved. V lost 1 base, J lost 2 bases, and 5 bases lay in between. Germline CDR1 is MGHDK and CDR2 is SYGVNS. The CDR3 spans 13 residues. CDR3 protein: CASSEFLNYGYTF. The CDR3 DNA reads TGTGCCAGCAGTGAATTTTTAAACTATGGCTACACCTTC.

The gene calls are TRBV27 and TRBJ1-1; a possible D gene is TRBD1 (5 bases). The CDR3 is 11 amino acids. V was shortened by 8 bases and J by 10 bases, with 14 bases between the two germline ends. Germline V gene lookup returns CDR1 MNHEY and CDR2 SMNVEV (reference sequence). CDR3: CASAGQGSAFF. CDR3 DNA: TGTGCCAGCGCGGGGCAGGGATCAGCTTTCTTT.

This sequence joins TRBV20-1 and TRBJ1-2; 9 bases agree with TRBD1. Losses at the gene ends were 5 bases for V and 7 bases for J; bases not matched to a gene: 5. Germline V CDR1 and CDR2: DFQATT, SNEGSKA (reference sequence). This CDR3 spans 12 amino acids. The CDR3 region is CSAAGTGFGYTF. In DNA, the CDR3 is TGCAGTGCTGCCGGGACAGGGTTTGGCTACACCTTC.

This clonotype was detected once. The rearrangement uses TRBV6-5 and TRBJ1-2; 7 bases agree with TRBD1. From germline, CDR1 is MNHEY and CDR2 SVGAGI. The CDR3 has 14 residues. J gave up 4 bases and V 4 bases, and 6 bases lay outside the gene matches. This CDR3 reads CASSSTGQPYGYTF. In DNA form, the CDR3 reads TGTGCCAGCAGTTCCACGGGACAGCCCTATGGCTACACCTTC.

In DNA, the CDR3 is TGTGCCAGCAGCGTAGAGGCAGGGGGCAGAGATACGCAGTATTTT. Translated, it gives CASSVEAGGRDTQYF. This sequence joins TRBV9 and TRBJ2-3; 8 bases are shared with TRBD1. Germline V gene data show CDR1 as SGDLS and CDR2 as YYNGEE. Losses at the gene ends were 0 bases for V and 5 bases for J; bases not matched to a gene: 5. CDR3 length equals 15 residues.

The rearrangement links TRBV29-1 to TRBJ2-1; TRBD2 agrees at 12 bases. The germline V gene encodes CDR1 SQVTM and CDR2 ANQGSEA. This CDR3 region has 16 residues. V was clipped by 6 bases and J by 6 bases; unmatched bases: 12. CDR3 sequence: CSVIISSGGAANEQFF. In DNA, the CDR3 is TGCAGCGTCATAATATCTAGCGGGGGGGCAGCCAATGAGCAGTTCTTC.

The chain links TRBV20-1 to TRBJ2-1; 9 bases line up with TRBD2. The V segment lost 5 bases and the J segment 4 bases; nucleotides outside the gene matches: 6. CDR3 length: 14 amino acids. Looked up from germline, CDR1 is DFQATT and CDR2 is SNEGSKA (reference sequence). CDR3 bases: TGCAGTGCTGAAGGACTAGCGTCGTACAATGAGCAGTTCTTC. Translated, it gives CSAEGLASYNEQFF.

The chain links TRBV10-1 to TRBJ2-1, with a tentative D call TRBD2 (5 bases). Germline CDR1 reads WNHNN; CDR2 reads SYGVQD (reference sequence). Trimming shortened V by 5 bases and J by 9 bases, and 17 bases separated the two germline ends. The CDR3 is 14 residues long. The CDR3 DNA sequence: TGCGCCAGCAGTCTTACTAGTGTAGGGAGTGAGCAGTTCTTC. It is translated as CASSLTSVGSEQFF.

This clonotype came up a few times. CDR3 loop: CASSLYEMGDTQYF. The DNA for the CDR3 is TGTGCCAGCAGTTTATATGAAATGGGAGATACGCAGTATTTT. The chain combines TRBV27 with TRBJ2-3, with unresolved D. The germline gives CDR1 MNHEY, CDR2 SMNVEV (reference sequence). The CDR3 loop spans 14 amino acids. Trimming removed 1 base at V and 5 bases at J, with 10 bases between.

The rearrangement links TRBV20-1 to TRBJ2-5; D remains unclear. CDR3 length equals 14 residues. With 1 base removed from V and 2 bases from J, the gap between germline ends came to 11 bases. Germline V gives CDR1 DFQATT, CDR2 SNEGSKA (reference sequence). In DNA, the CDR3 is TGCAGTGCTAGAGGTGACGAGGTTCAAGAGACCCAGTACTTC. Amino acids: CSARGDEVQETQYF.

The chain couples TRBV10-1 to TRBJ2-1, with 8 bases matching TRBD2. The CDR3 runs to 13 residues. CDR1 and CDR2 (germline): WNHNN, SYGVQD (reference sequence). V lost 6 bases to trimming and J lost 6 bases; unmatched junction nucleotides: 4. CDR3 protein: CASSGGARNEQFF. The CDR3 bases are TGCGCCAGCAGCGGGGGGGCCCGCAATGAGCAGTTCTTC.

V and J are TRBV6-6 and TRBJ2-7, with 7 bases fitting TRBD1. Losses at the gene ends were 8 bases for V and 3 bases for J; bases not matched to a gene: 13. The CDR3 contains 15 residues. CDR1 and CDR2 (germline): MNHNY, SVGAGI (reference sequence). The DNA of the CDR3 is TGTGCCAGCCGAATTTGGACAGGAGATTTCTACGAGCAGTACTTC. Encoded protein: CASRIWTGDFYEQYF.

This clonotype showed up just a few times. This sequence joins TRBV5-1 and TRBJ2-1; D may be TRBD2 (5 bases). CDR3 length: 13 residues. The V gene lost 3 bases and the J gene lost 8 bases, with 12 bases spanning the gap. Germline V CDR1 and CDR2: SGHRS, YFSETQ. CDR3: CASSYPERDEQFF. The CDR3 nucleotides read TGCGCCAGCAGCTATCCGGAGAGGGATGAGCAGTTCTTC.

A single count supports this clonotype. This chain connects TRBV6-2 or TRBV6-3 to TRBJ2-3; unclear D gene. Germline V gene lookup returns CDR1 MNHEY and CDR2 SVGEGT. The CDR3 is 11 amino acids. Trimming stripped 6 bases from V and 7 bases from J, with 8 bases between. For the CDR3, the DNA is TGTGCCAGCAGCCCGGCTTATACGCAGTATTTT. It encodes CASSPAYTQYF.

The chain combines TRBV25-1 with TRBJ2-1; 10 bases line up with TRBD2. CDR3 length: 13 residues. The germline V gene has CDR1 MGHDK and CDR2 SYGVNS. J lost 3 bases, V lost 11 bases, and 4 bases had no gene match. DNA for the CDR3: TGTGCCGTCGGGACTAGCGTCTACAATGAGCAGTTCTTC. Translation gives CAVGTSVYNEQFF.

Here the CDR3 reads CAITADRQIYNEQFF. The CDR3 DNA sequence: TGTGCCATCACTGCGGACAGGCAAATCTACAATGAGCAGTTCTTC. The J gene is TRBJ2-1, the V gene TRBV10-3, with 7 positions matching TRBD1. Germline values: CDR1 ENHRY, CDR2 SYGVKD. Trimming took 7 bases from V and 3 from J; bases not matched to a gene: 9. The CDR3 covers 15 residues.

This clonotype appeared a few times. The CDR3 DNA is TGTGCCAGTAGTCCCCCGGTGCAGTTCCAAGAGACCCAGTACTTC. This gives the protein CASSPPVQFQETQYF. V is TRBV6-2 or TRBV6-3 and J is TRBJ2-5; D remains ambiguous. CDR3 length: 15 amino acids. From germline, CDR1 is MNHEY and CDR2 SVGEGT. The V and J ends lost 9 bases and 1 base respectively, with 18 bases between them.

A word on this clonotype: One end of the junction fails to match germline, which may point to a read error. The chain has TRBV5-1 and TRBJ2-7; a possible D gene is TRBD2 (5 bases). Gene TRBJ2-5 matches the end of the DNA better, so the J call may be wrong. This CDR3 has 13 amino acids. Germline V gives CDR1 SGHRS, CDR2 YFSETQ. The CDR3: CAISLRVGETQYF. In DNA form, the CDR3 reads TGCGCCATCAGCTTGAGGGTCGGGGAGACCCAGTACTTC.

The gene calls are TRBV29-1 and TRBJ2-2; maybe TRBD1 (6 bases). The CDR3 is made up of 15 amino acids. CDR1 is SQVTM, CDR2 ANQGSEA, per germline. V gave up 3 bases and J gave up 6 bases, with 17 bases separating them. The DNA for the CDR3 is TGCAGCGTTGAGGGGGACCCGGGGACATCCGGGGAGCTGTTTTTT. Translated, it gives CSVEGDPGTSGELFF.

Of note for this clonotype: At one end, the junction sequence differs from germline, possibly due to a read error. The V call is TRBV6-2 or TRBV6-3, the J call TRBJ1-2; no reliable D call. Germline V gene data show CDR1 as MNHEY and CDR2 as SVGEGT. CDR3 length equals 15 residues. The CDR3 DNA sequence: TGTGTCAGCAGTTTACTGAGCCTAGCTAACTATGGCTACACCTTC. This encodes CVSSLLSLANYGYTF.

This clonotype was observed a handful of times. An end of the junction does not agree with germline; a read error may underlie this. This rearrangement joins TRBV7-9 to TRBJ1-2; 8 positions agree with TRBD1. From germline, CDR1 is SEHNR and CDR2 FQNEAQ (reference sequence). The CDR3 loop spans 17 amino acids. As DNA, the CDR3 is TGTGCCAGCAGCTTAGCTGGCAGGGGGCTTGGATACTATGGCTACACCTTT. Its protein is CASSLAGRGLGYYGYTF.

The rearrangement links TRBV10-3 to TRBJ2-3; 9 bases are shared with TRBD2. The CDR3 has 14 amino acids. The trim removed 4 bases at V and 6 bases at J, leaving 5 bases unmatched. Germline V lookup: CDR1 ENHRY, CDR2 SYGVKD. The CDR3 DNA reads TGTGCCATCAGTGGAGCGGGAGGAACTGATACGCAGTATTTT. Its translation is CAISGAGGTDTQYF.

This clonotype has a handful of counts. V gene TRBV20-1 combines with J gene TRBJ1-1; D is undetermined. The V gene's germline CDR1 is DFQATT and CDR2 SNEGSKA (reference sequence). The CDR3 runs to 12 residues. V was pared by 2 bases and J by 8 bases, with 12 bases between. The CDR3 sequence: CSARTLYLEAFF. In DNA, the CDR3 is TGCAGTGCTAGAACACTTTACCTCGAAGCTTTCTTT.

Regarding this clonotype: A junction boundary mismatches the germline segment, possibly from a read error. This chain links TRBV5-1 with TRBJ2-5; D is unresolved. The CDR3 has 13 residues. Per germline, CDR1 SGHRS and CDR2 YFSETQ. DNA for the CDR3: TGTGCCAGCAGTTTCCGGACCCAAGAGACCCAGTACTTC. Its protein is CASSFRTQETQYF.

This chain uses TRBV12-3 or TRBV12-4 with TRBJ2-5, with a tentative D call TRBD1 (5 bases). The J call is doubtful: the DNA matches TRBJ2-7 better. The CDR3 length is 13 residues. The CDR3 DNA sequence: TGTGCCAGCAGTCGACAGACTCACTACGAGCAGTACTTC. Translated: CASSRQTHYEQYF.

The chain employs TRBV4-1 and TRBJ2-4; 7 bases map to TRBD2. The better agreement between TRBJ2-7 and the DNA end casts doubt on the J call. CDR1 and CDR2 from the germline V gene are MGHRA and YSYEKL. The CDR3 length is 15 residues. The CDR3 loop reads CASSQDRGVGVEQYF. CDR3 DNA sequence: TGCGCCAGCAGCCAAGATCGGGGGGTAGGGGTCGAGCAGTACTTC.

The genes are TRBV6-1 and TRBJ2-6, with no clear D. Germline values: CDR1 MNHNS, CDR2 SASEGT. The CDR3 is made up of 15 amino acids. Trimming stripped 7 bases from V and 4 bases from J, with 14 bases between. CDR3 sequence (DNA): TGTGCCAGCAACAGCCCTCCGGACGGGGCCAACGTCCTGACTTTC. Translated: CASNSPPDGANVLTF.

V gene TRBV20-1 combines with J gene TRBJ2-1; D is unclear. V was cut by 5 bases and J by 4 bases, with 9 bases left in between. This CDR3 has 12 residues. Germline assignment: CDR1 DFQATT and CDR2 SNEGSKA (reference sequence). The CDR3 DNA follows: TGCAGTGCTGTAGCATCTTACAATGAGCAGTTCTTC. It codes for CSAVASYNEQFF.